The rows below give T cell receptor beta chains drawn from one sample of a study of beta chain features in type 1 diabetes. Some clones are missing from TCRdb's copy, which holds only in-frame ones; the method was immunoSEQ multiplex PCR. The data show 130,000 to 150,000 clones, less than 8.5% seen once. Sequenced: central memory CD4+ T cells from blood. These receptors originate from a woman aged 30 to 39 in good health. CDR3s include the opening cysteine and the closing phenylalanine or tryptophan. The D gene is left open where the match is weak. Clone size is given for some rows only: seen once, a few or many times, or a class if the clone is expanded.

j_call,d_call,clone_size,cdr3_length,v_call,cdr3_aa,cdr3_nt
TRBJ2-2,TRBD2,NA,15,TRBV9,CASSVALAGTGELFF,TGTGCCAGCAGCGTAGCGCTAGCGGGCACCGGGGAGCTGTTTTTT
TRBJ1-1,NA,few,15,TRBV9,CASSVDTGLDTEAFF,TGTGCCAGCAGCGTCGACACAGGGCTTGACACTGAAGCTTTCTTT
TRBJ1-5,NA,few,15,TRBV7-2,CASSLALRGTQPQHF,TGTGCCAGCAGCTTAGCGCTAAGGGGGACTCAGCCCCAGCATTTT
TRBJ2-1,NA,many,14,TRBV5-4,CASSPVERYNEQFF,TGTGCCAGCAGCCCCGTTGAGCGGTACAATGAGCAGTTCTTC
TRBJ1-2,NA,few,14,TRBV19,CASSIGQDAYGYTF,TGTGCCAGTAGTATAGGACAGGACGCCTATGGCTACACCTTC
TRBJ2-7,TRBD1,many,14,TRBV7-9,CASRADRESSEQYF,TGTGCCAGCAGGGCGGACAGGGAGAGTAGCGAGCAGTACTTC
TRBJ1-5,NA,few,13,TRBV5-1,CASSPTGNQPQHF,TGCGCCAGCAGCCCCACGGGCAATCAGCCCCAGCATTTT
TRBJ1-5,NA,NA,12,TRBV6-6,CASRGGNQPQHF,TGTGCCAGCAGGGGAGGCAATCAGCCCCAGCATTTT
TRBJ2-3,NA,NA,14,TRBV28,CASSLSLKLDTQYF,TGTGCCAGCAGTTTAAGTCTGAAACTAGATACGCAGTATTTT
TRBJ2-7,NA,few,11,TRBV20-1,CSASGNYEQYF,TGCAGTGCTAGCGGGAACTACGAGCAGTACTTC
TRBJ2-2,TRBD2,NA,17,TRBV5-1,CASSRSSGRVGTGELFF,TGCGCCAGCAGTCGATCTAGCGGGAGAGTCGGCACCGGGGAGCTGTTTTTT
TRBJ2-7,NA,NA,15,TRBV2,CASTDLRDLTYEQYF,TGTGCCAGCACCGACCTCCGGGACTTGACCTACGAGCAGTACTTC
TRBJ2-7,TRBD2,NA,15,TRBV7-9,CASSPRRAGESGQYF,TGTGCCAGCAGCCCTCGAAGGGCGGGAGAAAGCGGGCAGTACTTC
TRBJ2-1,TRBD1,NA,15,TRBV6-5,CASVDGQGARNEQFF,TGTGCCAGCGTCGATGGGCAGGGGGCGAGAAATGAGCAGTTCTTC
TRBJ2-2,NA,NA,14,TRBV10-3,CAISEQSGTGELFF,TGTGCCATCAGTGAGCAGTCAGGCACCGGGGAGCTGTTTTTT
TRBJ2-1,NA,NA,14,TRBV2,CASIPGKAYNEQFF,TGTGCCAGCATCCCGGGAAAGGCCTACAATGAGCAGTTCTTC
TRBJ2-1,NA,NA,14,TRBV7-3,CASSPSTSYNEQFF,TGTGCCAGCAGCCCAAGCACCTCCTACAATGAGCAGTTCTTC
TRBJ2-7,NA,many,14,TRBV28,CASRSTGKGYEQYF,TGTGCCAGCAGGTCTACAGGGAAGGGCTACGAGCAGTACTTC
TRBJ1-6,TRBD1,few,16,TRBV7-9,CASSLGQGGSSSPLHF,TGTGCCAGCAGCCTGGGACAGGGAGGCAGTTCATCACCCCTCCACTTT
TRBJ2-1,TRBD2,few,16,TRBV19,CASSGYGTSGSTEQFF,TGTGCCAGTAGTGGCTACGGGACTAGCGGGAGTACTGAGCAGTTCTTC
TRBJ2-1,NA,NA,16,TRBV11-1,CASSPRKAASYNEQFF,TGTGCCAGCAGCCCCCGAAAAGCGGCCAGCTACAATGAGCAGTTCTTC
TRBJ1-1,NA,many,12,TRBV30,CAWWRGVTEAFF,TGTGCCTGGTGGCGGGGCGTCACTGAAGCTTTCTTT
TRBJ2-3,TRBD2,NA,15,TRBV5-4,CASSLRGRDTDTQYF,TGTGCCAGCAGTTTACGCGGGAGGGACACAGATACGCAGTATTTT
TRBJ2-1,NA,NA,14,TRBV27,CASSFYSTVNEQFF,TGTGCCAGCAGTTTCTACTCGACAGTCAATGAGCAGTTCTTC
TRBJ2-7,NA,NA,15,TRBV4-2,CASSRPGRGTYEQYF,TGTGCCAGCAGCCGCCCCGGGCGGGGAACCTACGAGCAGTACTTC